These 21 T cell receptor beta chains originate from one sample sequenced in a study of CD8 T cell repertoires and HIV-1 epitope variants. Only in-frame clones appear in the TCRdb table, and some are missing; sequencing was by immunoSEQ multiplex PCR. This sample has a few thousand clones, with around two thirds found just once. No antigen is known for these receptors. The sequencing sample was made of cultured CD8+ T cells derived from PBMCs. These receptors all stem from a male donor with HIV.

The chain is built from TRBV19 and TRBJ2-3; TRBD1 aligns across 10 bases. V trimming: 5 bases; J trimming: 1 base; junction bases outside the gene matches: 3. Germline CDR1 reads LNHDA; CDR2 reads SQIVND (reference sequence). This CDR3 spans 15 amino acids. CDR3 protein: CASSHGTGGTDTQYF. The DNA for the CDR3 is TGTGCCAGTAGTCATGGGACAGGGGGCACAGATACGCAGTATTTT.

Only one count was recorded for this clone. This rearrangement joins TRBV27 to TRBJ2-3; 8 bases line up with TRBD1. Trimming at V came to 11 bases and at J to 6 bases, leaving 13 bases not matched to a gene. CDR3 length: 14 residues. In germline, CDR1 is MNHEY, CDR2 SMNVEV (reference sequence). The chain's CDR3 is CAVAWAGGADTQYF. CDR3 sequence (DNA): TGTGCCGTCGCTTGGGCAGGGGGCGCGGATACGCAGTATTTT.

The chain uses TRBV4-3 and TRBJ1-1; 10 bases are a match to TRBD1. The ends lost 0 bases at V and 2 bases at J; junction bases unmatched: 3. Germline V lookup: CDR1 LGHNA, CDR2 YSLEER. CDR3 length: 16 amino acids. CDR3 amino acids: CASSQDGTGANTEAFF. CDR3 nucleotides: TGCGCCAGCAGCCAAGATGGGACAGGGGCAAACACTGAAGCTTTCTTT.

Only a few counts were recorded for this clone. CDR3 nucleotides: TGTGCCAGCAGCTTGGAGACGAACACTGAAGCTTTCTTT. It codes for CASSLETNTEAFF. V usage is TRBV5-4 and J usage is TRBJ1-1; unclear D gene. V dropped 0 bases and J dropped 1 base, with 4 bases sitting between them. CDR1 is SGHNT and CDR2 is YYREEE in the germline V gene (reference sequence). CDR3 length: 13 residues.

This clone has only one observation. This chain connects TRBV6-1 to TRBJ2-5; 12 bases fit TRBD2. Trimming removed 4 bases from V and 2 bases from J; junction bases left unmatched: 5. The CDR3 has 16 residues. The germline V gene encodes CDR1 MNHNS and CDR2 SASEGT. CDR3 bases: TGTGCCAGCAGTGGACTAGCGGGGGACCTACAAGAGACCCAGTACTTC. Translated, it gives CASSGLAGDLQETQYF.

The chain recombines TRBV5-6 with TRBJ2-3; D remains unclear. The CDR3 sequence is 12 residues long. Germline V lookup: CDR1 SGHDT, CDR2 YYEEEE. The V and J ends lost 3 bases and 0 bases respectively, with 2 bases between them. CDR3 sequence (DNA): TGTGCCAGCAGCTCTAGCACAGATACGCAGTATTTT. It is translated as CASSSSTDTQYF.

With regard to this clone: The same CDR3 arises from other DNA sequences in this sample as well. V is TRBV6-5 and J is TRBJ2-1; 7 nucleotides line up with TRBD1. Germline V lookup: CDR1 MNHEY, CDR2 SVGAGI. V lost 4 bases to trimming and J lost 3 bases; unmatched junction nucleotides: 6. CDR3 length equals 15 residues. The CDR3 reads CASSSGQGVYNEQFF. DNA for the CDR3: TGTGCCAGCAGTTCGGGGCAGGGGGTCTACAATGAGCAGTTCTTC.

The rearrangement uses TRBV28 and TRBJ1-5; D is unclear. The CDR3 runs 14 residues. V was trimmed by 3 bases and J by 0 bases, leaving 6 bases between them. CDR1 is MDHEN, CDR2 SYDVKM, per germline. This CDR3 reads CASSFVDSNQPQHF. The CDR3 DNA reads as TGTGCCAGCAGTTTTGTGGATAGCAATCAGCCCCAGCATTTT.

The genes are TRBV30 and TRBJ2-6; TRBD2 might be the D (6 bases). From germline, CDR1 is GTSNPN and CDR2 SVGIG (reference sequence). V shed 5 bases and J shed 0 bases, with 14 bases lying between them. This CDR3 contains 16 residues. Written as DNA, the CDR3 is TGTGCCTGGGCCGGGACTCCAAACTCTGGGGCCAACGTCCTGACTTTC. Its translation: CAWAGTPNSGANVLTF. Combining the CDR3 with reference TRBV30 and TRBJ2-6 gives the whole variable domain SQTIHQWPATLVQPVGSPLSLECTVEGTSNPNLYWYRQAAGRGLQLLFYSVGIGQISSEVPQNLSASRPQDRQFILSSKKLLLSDSGFYLCAWAGTPNSGANVLTFGAGSRLTVL.

The V call is TRBV28, the J call TRBJ2-7, with D perhaps assigned TRBD1 or TRBD2 (6 bases each). CDR1 is MDHEN and CDR2 is SYDVKM in the germline V gene. This CDR3 spans 15 amino acids. Trimming removed 3 bases from V and 7 bases from J, with 19 bases in between. CDR3 amino acids: CASSFIQQEGGEQYF. CDR3 nucleotide sequence: TGTGCCAGCAGTTTTATCCAACAGGAGGGGGGAGAGCAGTACTTC.

The chain carries TRBV10-2 and TRBJ1-5; D gene unclear. The CDR3 length is 14 residues. Germline V lookup: CDR1 WSHSY, CDR2 SAAADI. Trimming stripped 3 bases from V and 6 bases from J, with 12 bases between. CDR3 protein: CASSEGWEGQPQHF. The CDR3 DNA follows: TGCGCCAGCAGTGAAGGCTGGGAGGGTCAGCCCCAGCATTTT.

This sequence joins TRBV6-5 and TRBJ1-1; D unresolved. The CDR3 runs to 14 residues. CDR1 is MNHEY and CDR2 is SVGAGI in the germline V gene. V lost 0 bases, J lost 4 bases, and 9 bases lay in between. The CDR3 loop is CASSYSAEITEAFF. The CDR3 bases are TGTGCCAGCAGTTACTCGGCAGAAATCACTGAAGCTTTCTTT.

The V call is TRBV6-5, the J call TRBJ1-1; 8 nucleotides match TRBD1. The germline V gene has CDR1 MNHEY and CDR2 SVGAGI. J lost 4 bases, V lost 5 bases, and 0 bases had no gene match. CDR3 length: 12 residues. CDR3 protein: CASSTGGTEAFF. In nucleotides, the CDR3 is TGTGCCAGCAGTACAGGGGGCACTGAAGCTTTCTTT.

This clone was counted only a few times. The chain couples TRBV27 to TRBJ2-7, with D tentatively TRBD1 (6 bases). CDR1 is MNHEY, CDR2 SMNVEV, per germline (reference sequence). Trimming took 6 bases from V and 2 from J, leaving 8 bases between them. This CDR3 has 12 residues. The CDR3 DNA reads TGTGCCAGCAGCCAGGGGCCCTACGAGCAGTACTTC. It specifies CASSQGPYEQYF.

The CDR3 loop is CASSPPGRGRTDTQYF. The CDR3 DNA reads as TGTGCCAGCAGCCCCCCGGGCAGGGGGAGGACAGATACGCAGTATTTT. The chain uses TRBV13 and TRBJ2-3, with D maybe TRBD1 (7 bases). There are 16 residues in the CDR3. Trimming stripped 5 bases from V and 3 bases from J, with 18 bases between. Germline assignment: CDR1 PRHDT and CDR2 FYEKMQ (reference sequence).

The chain uses TRBV9 and TRBJ2-7; 9 bases fit TRBD2. Trimming took 5 bases from V and 5 from J; bases not matched to a gene: 8. CDR3 size: 14 residues. Germline lookup yields CDR1 SGDLS and CDR2 YYNGEE. The CDR3 region has the DNA TGTGCCAGCAGTGGTGGCGGGGGGGCTGACGAGCAGTACTTC. Residues: CASSGGGGADEQYF.

The V call is TRBV4-2, the J call TRBJ2-2; TRBD2 aligns across 9 bases. The CDR3 has 16 amino acids. Germline assignment: CDR1 LGHNA and CDR2 YNFKEQ. Trimming took 3 bases from V and 1 from J; bases not matched to a gene: 3. CDR3: CASSQTAGGNTGELFF. The CDR3 region has the DNA TGTGCCAGCAGCCAGACAGCGGGGGGGAACACCGGGGAGCTGTTTTTT.

The V gene is TRBV7-6, the J gene TRBJ2-1; possibly TRBD2 for D (6 bases). Germline loops: CDR1 SGHVS, CDR2 FNYEAQ. With 10 bases removed from V and 2 bases from J, the gap between germline ends came to 15 bases. The CDR3 contains 14 residues. CDR3 nucleotide sequence: TGTGCCACGGACGGGGGACTGGCCTACAATGAGCAGTTCTTC. Protein product: CATDGGLAYNEQFF. The variable domain in full, with the rest retrieved from reference TRBV7-6 and TRBJ2-1, is GAGVSQSPRYKVTKRGQDVALRCDPISGHVSLYWYRQALGQGPEFLTYFNYEAQQDKSGLPNDRFSAERPEGSISTLTIQRTEQRDSAMYRCATDGGLAYNEQFFGPGTRLTVL.

The CDR3, as DNA: TGTGCCAGCAGCTTAAGTAGGACCCGAATAGCCAAAAACATTCAGTACTTC. It specifies CASSLSRTRIAKNIQYF. J is TRBJ2-4 and V is TRBV11-3, with no clear D. The CDR3 extends over 17 amino acids. CDR1 and CDR2 (germline): SGHNT, YENEEA. Deletions cut 2 bases from V and 0 bases from J, with 14 bases between.

V and J are TRBV27 and TRBJ1-3, with D perhaps matching TRBD1 (6 bases). V gave up 5 bases and J gave up 4 bases, with 12 bases separating them. Per germline, CDR1 MNHEY and CDR2 SMNVEV (reference sequence). The CDR3 spans 14 residues. The CDR3 bases are TGTGCCAGCAGTCCCCGGGGGGCCGGAAACACCATATATTTT. Amino acid sequence: CASSPRGAGNTIYF.

V is TRBV7-2 and J is TRBJ2-3; 8 nucleotides line up with TRBD1. This CDR3 is 16 amino acids long. J lost 1 base, V lost 1 base, and 4 bases had no gene match. In germline, CDR1 is SGHTA, CDR2 FQGNSA. This chain's CDR3 is CASSLGRGRGTDTQYF. DNA for the CDR3: TGTGCCAGCAGCTTAGGCAGGGGGCGCGGCACAGATACGCAGTATTTT.